Here is one T cell receptor (beta chain) with its context. The V gene's germline CDR1 is SSHAT and CDR2 FNYEAQ (reference sequence). V was cut by 2 bases and J by 3 bases, with 5 bases left in between. CDR3 length: 13 residues. The sample belongs to a study of blood T cell repertoires in COVID-19. Study background: Material from acute and convalescent COVID-19 was sourced from the United States, Italy and Spain. Sample material is recorded as cDNA or gDNA derived from T cells, B-cell-depleted T cells, or PBMCs.

Original processing methods: Nucleated cell number was recorded as an estimate derived from reference gene primer amplification. This table comes from immunoSEQ multiplex PCR, and its TCRdb copy is limited to in-frame clones, with some not included. V and J calls and clone size are those listed in that table; D and trimming were worked out from the DNA. This table holds 150,000 to 200,000 clones, about 86% found once. The TCR originated in a man aged 18 to 30 with active or convalescent COVID-19. Sequenced: peripheral blood. The rearrangement joins TRBV7-7 to TRBJ2-1, with D uncertain. CDR3 sequence reads: CASSLSLYNEQFF. For the CDR3, the DNA is TGTGCCAGCAGCTTATCCCTCTACAATGAGCAGTTCTTC.